A selection of T cell receptor beta chains follows, all from one sample in a study of control samples from healthy donors and cancer patients. Only in-frame clones appear in the TCRdb table, and some are missing; sequencing was by immunoSEQ multiplex PCR. The profile shows about 150,000 clones, approximately 93% of them singletons. Source material: blood. The origin of the receptors is a man between 18 and 35 years old in good health. CDR3s include the opening cysteine and the closing phenylalanine or tryptophan. Each record gives: J gene, clone size, V gene, D gene, CDR3 protein, CDR3 DNA. A D gene is named only where the DNA matches it firmly. Clone size, where shown, is once, few, many, or a class for clones that have expanded.

TRBJ1-2 | . | TRBV28 | . | CASSFRVYGYTF | TGTGCCAGCAGTTTCCGGGTCTATGGCTACACCTTC
TRBJ1-1 | . | TRBV28 | . | CASSTKVNTEAFF | TGTGCCAGCAGCACAAAGGTGAACACTGAAGCTTTCTTT
TRBJ1-5 | . | TRBV24-1 | . | CATSDSGFNQPQHF | TGTGCCACCAGTGATTCAGGGTTCAATCAGCCCCAGCATTTT
TRBJ2-5 | . | TRBV11-3 | . | CASSSSRASWETQYF | TGTGCCAGCAGCTCCTCGAGGGCCTCCTGGGAGACCCAGTACTTC
TRBJ2-7 | . | TRBV30 | . | CAWTQGYEQYF | TGTGCCTGGACCCAGGGGTACGAGCAGTACTTC
TRBJ2-3 | . | TRBV5-1 | TRBD1 | CASSLGGTGGGLGLTDTQYF | TGCGCCAGCAGCCTCGGTGGGACAGGGGGCGGGTTAGGCCTAACAGATACGCAGTATTTT
TRBJ1-1 | . | TRBV5-1 | . | CASSSSGGDTEAFF | TGCGCCAGCAGCTCCAGTGGAGGGGACACTGAAGCTTTCTTT
TRBJ1-6 | . | TRBV7-2 | . | CASRSSTAASPLHF | TGTGCCAGCAGATCCTCGACGGCTGCTTCACCCCTCCACTTT
TRBJ2-7 | . | TRBV28 | . | CASSLGSGAYEQYF | TGTGCCAGCAGTTTAGGTTCAGGGGCCTACGAGCAGTACTTC
TRBJ2-5 | once | TRBV3-1/TRBV3-2 | . | CASAPLGQETQYF | TGTGCCAGCGCCCCTCTGGGACAAGAGACCCAGTACTTC
TRBJ1-4 | . | TRBV15 | TRBD1 | CATSRLRDSLNEKLFF | TGTGCCACCAGCAGACTCCGGGACAGTCTTAATGAAAAACTGTTTTTT
TRBJ1-6 | . | TRBV28 | . | CASSLPHPHPLHF | TGTGCCAGCAGTTTGCCCCACCCTCACCCCCTCCACTTT
TRBJ1-2 | . | TRBV6-6 | TRBD1 | CASSTRTGVYYGYTF | TGTGCCAGCAGTACCCGGACAGGGGTCTACTATGGCTACACCTTC
TRBJ1-2 | . | TRBV11-2 | . | CASSPGRQTYGYTF | TGTGCCAGCAGCCCAGGACGGCAAACCTATGGCTACACCTTC
TRBJ2-3 | . | TRBV28 | . | CASSFVLGTDTQYF | TGTGCCAGCAGTTTTGTTCTGGGCACAGATACGCAGTATTTT
TRBJ1-3 | . | TRBV30 | . | CAWNPGDAGNTIYF | TGTGCCTGGAATCCGGGGGATGCTGGAAACACCATATATTTT